This paragraph reports one TCR beta chain. Its antigen remains unidentified. One base away there is no much larger clone; base qualities are not given. These data are taken from a study of T cells of healthy individuals listed by TCRdb under 2018. The library was prepared using 5' RACE. The sequencer was an Illumina MiSeq. TCRdb reprocessing: public reads trimmed at Q25 with fastp, clones called with MiXCR, in-frame beta chains kept. CDR3 protein duplicates are merged, each entry listing the most common genes and DNA. Within this sample are 60,000 to 70,000 distinct CDR3 sequences, with 16% of them counted one time only. Approximately 4.7% of the sample rests with the top ten. Inclusive of the bounding cysteine and phenylalanine, the CDR3 is 18 residues long. CDR3 DNA is the only sequence kept; it has 54 bases, read in frame from the first base. V loses 1 base at its end and J loses 2 bases; junction bases beyond the gene matches: 14. CDR1 and CDR2 (DFQATT, SNEGSKA) derive from the germline V gene (reference sequence).

This TCR was recovered from a human donor in good health. Recombination linked TRBV20-1 to TRBJ2-3; TRBD2 fits 8 bases in the junction. The CDR3 sequence is CSARGRPRAGAITDTQYF. The sequenced DNA: TGCAGTGCTAGAGGTCGACCTCGAGCGGGGGCCATCACAGATACGCAGTATTTT.